The rows below give T cell receptor beta chains drawn from one sample of a study of CD8 T cells in ankylosing spondylitis. TCRdb analysed the 5' RACE reads with MiXCR anew, one entry per CDR3 protein. The sample lists 150,000 to 200,000 distinct CDR3 sequences; around 17% were seen once. The source material was blood, either unsorted or a sorted T cell fraction (not recorded which). The receptors stem from a male donor with ankylosing spondylitis or in good health (not recorded which). CDR3s include the opening cysteine and the closing phenylalanine or tryptophan. A D gene is named only where the DNA matches it firmly. Clone size appears in some rows only: once, few, many, or a class for an expanded clone.

V	size	D	J	DNA	CDR3
TRBV7-9	-	-	TRBJ1-5	TGTGCCAGCAGCTCCGGGGTTAATCAGCCCCAGCATTTT	CASSSGVNQPQHF
TRBV20-1	many	TRBD1	TRBJ1-5	TGCAGTGCTGAAAACAGGGGGGAGGGTCAGCCCCAGCATTTT	CSAENRGEGQPQHF
TRBV23-1	-	TRBD2	TRBJ2-2	TGCGCCAGCAGTCAATCCCTTGAGCGGGAGGGAGACACCGGGGAGCTGTTTTTT	CASSQSLEREGDTGELFF
TRBV5-1	many	-	TRBJ2-7	TGCGCCAGCAGCTTGGAGGGTCACTCCTACGAGCAGTACTTC	CASSLEGHSYEQYF
TRBV7-3	-	-	TRBJ1-1	TGTGCCAGCAGCTTAAGTCAGGGTGGAGAAGCTTTCTTT	CASSLSQGGEAFF
TRBV6-1	many	TRBD2	TRBJ2-1	TGTGCCAGCAGTGTTACCCCGGGACTAGCGGGAGACAATGAGCAGTTCTTC	CASSVTPGLAGDNEQFF
TRBV12-3/TRBV12-4	-	TRBD1	TRBJ2-7	TGTGCCAGCAGTTTGGTGGGACAGGGAGGCTACGAGCAGTACTTC	CASSLVGQGGYEQYF
TRBV3-1	-	TRBD1	TRBJ1-1	TGTGCCAGCAGCCCTACAGGGGAGGAGCGAGCTTTCTTT	CASSPTGEERAFF
TRBV13	-	-	TRBJ2-7	TGTGCCAGCAGCTTAAGTGGAGGTGACTACGAGCAGTACTTC	CASSLSGGDYEQYF
TRBV4-2	-	-	TRBJ2-7	TGTGCCAGCAGCCAAGTTCGAGCGCGGGCTTCCTACGAGCAGTACTTC	CASSQVRARASYEQYF
TRBV5-1	few	-	TRBJ1-2	TGCGCCAGCAGCTTGGGACAAAGAGAAGGCTACACCTTC	CASSLGQREGYTF
TRBV21-1	few	-	TRBJ2-7	TGTGCCAGCAGCGACCCTCTGGGCTGCCCCTACGAGCAGTACTTC	CASSDPLGCPYEQYF
TRBV10-3	once	-	TRBJ1-2	TGTGCCATCAGTGTGGGGCCGGGTGGCTACACCTTC	CAISVGPGGYTF
TRBV5-1	many	-	TRBJ2-2	TGCGCCAGCAGCTTGGAGGTCGTGCGGCTCGGGGAGCTGTTTTTT	CASSLEVVRLGELFF
TRBV28	many	-	TRBJ2-3	TGTGCCAGCAGCTCAGGCCAGGATACGCAGTATTTT	CASSSGQDTQYF
TRBV5-1	-	-	TRBJ2-6	TGCGCCAGCAGCTTTGGTGAGGGGGCCAACGTCCTGACTTTC	CASSFGEGANVLTF
TRBV20-1	-	-	TRBJ2-1	TGCAGTGCTAGAGATCCGGCGGGCAATGAGCAGTTCTTC	CSARDPAGNEQFF
TRBV7-2	many	TRBD2	TRBJ2-1	TGTGCCAGCAGGGGCTGGACTAGCGGATTCTACAATGAGCAGTTCTTC	CASRGWTSGFYNEQFF
TRBV6-1	-	-	TRBJ2-1	TGTGCCAGCAGTGGCCCCTGGGGCGGGGGCGACCCTACGAAGCAGTTCTTC	CASSGPWGGGDPTKQFF
TRBV12-3/TRBV12-4	many	-	TRBJ1-5	TGTGCCAGCAGTTTTAGTAGGGGCAATCAGCCCCAGCATTTT	CASSFSRGNQPQHF
TRBV6-1	many	-	TRBJ2-1	TGTGCCAGCAACCCACAGGGCAGACTATACAATGAGCAGTTCTTC	CASNPQGRLYNEQFF
TRBV24-1	many	-	TRBJ2-1	TGTGCCACCAGTGATTCTGGCGAAGGGTCCTACAATGAGCAGTTCTTC	CATSDSGEGSYNEQFF
TRBV5-1	many	TRBD1	TRBJ1-1	TGCGCCAGCAGCTCACGACAGGGCTACACTGAAGCTTTCTTT	CASSSRQGYTEAFF
TRBV5-1	many	-	TRBJ2-3	TGCGCCAGCAGCTTGGTGAGAGGGGGAAGCACAGATACGCAGTATTTT	CASSLVRGGSTDTQYF
TRBV29-1	many	TRBD2	TRBJ2-1	TGCAGCGTCTGGGGACTAGCGGTCTTGGATGAGCAGTTCTTC	CSVWGLAVLDEQFF
TRBV11-2	few	TRBD2	TRBJ2-5	TGTGCCAGCAGCTTCCTAGCGGGCCAAGAGACCCAGTACTTC	CASSFLAGQETQYF
TRBV28	few	-	TRBJ1-5	TGTGCCAGCAGCCGCGACAGGACCAATCAGCCCCAGCATTTT	CASSRDRTNQPQHF
TRBV7-9	many	-	TRBJ2-3	TGTGCCAGTCTTTACCCAGGAGATACGCAGTATTTT	CASLYPGDTQYF
TRBV4-1	many	-	TRBJ2-2	TGCGCCAGCAGCAGGCTCGGGGAGCTGTTTTTT	CASSRLGELFF
TRBV28	-	-	TRBJ1-2	TGTGCCAGCAGCGTACCCCAGCGCACTACGGGAGGCTACACCTTC	CASSVPQRTTGGYTF
TRBV6-2/TRBV6-3	-	TRBD1	TRBJ2-3	TGTGCCAGCAGTTACTCGGGACAGCCCACAGATACGCAGTATTTT	CASSYSGQPTDTQYF
TRBV9	-	-	TRBJ1-5	TGTGCCAGCAGCTCCGCAGGGCACAGCAATCAGCCCCAGCATTTT	CASSSAGHSNQPQHF
TRBV12-3/TRBV12-4	many	-	TRBJ2-7	TGTGCCAGCAGCAACACAGGGATCGTGTACGAGCAGTACTTC	CASSNTGIVYEQYF
TRBV4-2	many	TRBD1	TRBJ1-4	TGTGCCAGCAGCCAAGCCGACAGGGAGAATGAAAAACTGTTTTTT	CASSQADRENEKLFF
TRBV15	many	-	TRBJ1-2	TGTGCCACCAGCAGAGGATTGCGGGGAACTAACTATGGCTACACCTTC	CATSRGLRGTNYGYTF
TRBV5-1	many	-	TRBJ2-7	TGCGCCAGCCGGCAGGGTGCGCACGAGCAGTACTTC	CASRQGAHEQYF
TRBV7-9	-	-	TRBJ2-4	TGTGCCAGCAGCGCCTACAAAAACATTCAGTACTTC	CASSAYKNIQYF
TRBV5-1	many	TRBD2	TRBJ2-3	TGCGCCAGCAGATACCTACTAGCGGCTAGCACAGATACGCAGTATTTT	CASRYLLAASTDTQYF
TRBV5-6	many	-	TRBJ2-2	TGTGCCAGCAGCACACCTCGGGGTGGCACCGGGGAGCTGTTTTTT	CASSTPRGGTGELFF
TRBV28	-	-	TRBJ1-2	TGTGCCAGCAGTTTTAGTGCAGGGCGCGGCTACACCTTC	CASSFSAGRGYTF
TRBV29-1	-	-	TRBJ2-2	TGCAGCGTTGTCTTTGACGGGAGCGACACCGGGGAGCTGTTTTTT	CSVVFDGSDTGELFF
TRBV10-3	-	-	TRBJ2-7	TGTGCCATCAGTGAGTCTGGGGGCTCCTACGAGCAGTACTTC	CAISESGGSYEQYF
TRBV11-2	few	-	TRBJ2-3	TGTGCCAGCAGCTTAGATTGGCAGGGGTCAGATACGCAGTATTTT	CASSLDWQGSDTQYF
TRBV20-1	-	-	TRBJ1-4	TGCAGTGCGGCGGCGGCAACTAATGAAAAACTGTTTTTT	CSAAAATNEKLFF
TRBV12-5	-	-	TRBJ2-3	TGTGCTAGTGGTTTCTTACTAGCTATCGGCACAGATACGCAGTATTTT	CASGFLLAIGTDTQYF
TRBV5-1	few	-	TRBJ2-7	TGCGCCAGCAGCTTTGTCAGGGACTACGAGCAGTACTTC	CASSFVRDYEQYF
TRBV28	many	TRBD1	TRBJ2-2	TGTGCCAGCAGTTACTCAGGGGGCGCATCCGGGGAGCTGTTTTTT	CASSYSGGASGELFF
TRBV2	-	TRBD1	TRBJ2-2	TGTGCCAGCAGGCAGGACAGGCGGAACACCGGGGAGCTGTTTTTT	CASRQDRRNTGELFF
TRBV5-1	few	-	TRBJ2-7	TGCGCCAGCAGCTTGGTGGAATACGAGCAGTACTTC	CASSLVEYEQYF
TRBV5-1	many	-	TRBJ1-1	TGCGCCAGCAGCCCCTACTCGGGACGGCTGAACACTGAAGCTTTCTTT	CASSPYSGRLNTEAFF
TRBV20-1	many	-	TRBJ2-2	TGCAGTGCTAGAGATTTGCCCGGGGAGCTGTTTTTT	CSARDLPGELFF
TRBV12-3/TRBV12-4	-	-	TRBJ2-5	TGTGCCAGCAGTCCAGGGTTCGGCGAGACCCAGTACTTC	CASSPGFGETQYF
TRBV5-1	-	TRBD1	TRBJ1-4	TGCGCCAGCAGACAGGGGATATCAACTAATGAAAAACTGTTTTTT	CASRQGISTNEKLFF
TRBV20-1	many	-	TRBJ2-1	TGCAGTGCTAGCGGGAGCTCCTACAATGAGCAGTTCTTC	CSASGSSYNEQFF
TRBV20-1	few	-	TRBJ2-3	TGCAGTGCTAGAGCCTCTACTACGCAGTATTTT	CSARASTTQYF
TRBV19	few	-	TRBJ1-2	TGTGCCAGTCTCCCCAACTTGTCGGACGGCTACACCTTC	CASLPNLSDGYTF
TRBV28	once	TRBD1	TRBJ1-5	TGTGCCAGCAGTTCGTACCGCCGGGACAGAGACACCTATAGCAATCAGCCCCAGCATTTT	CASSSYRRDRDTYSNQPQHF
TRBV5-1	many	-	TRBJ1-1	TGCGCCAGCAGCTTGCAGGGGTTGGACACTGAAGCTTTCTTT	CASSLQGLDTEAFF
TRBV28	-	-	TRBJ2-5	TGTGCCGCAAGTTGGGGTATCGGAGAGACCCAGTACTTC	CAASWGIGETQYF
TRBV4-2	-	-	TRBJ2-2	TGTGCCATGGGCCCCGGGACCCTCTCCGGGGAGCTGTTTTTT	CAMGPGTLSGELFF